This T cell receptor beta chain is from a study of beta chain features in type 1 diabetes. General study findings and limits: All four CD4+ subsets of Type 1 diabetes patients contained TCRB CDR3s that were moderately but significantly shorter. Cells with high TCR expression could be over-represented by cDNA sequencing.

Trimming shortened V by 6 bases and J by 1 base, and 12 bases separated the two germline ends. The germline gives CDR1 SGHTA, CDR2 FQGNSA. The CDR3 is 14 amino acids. The whole isolated RNA underwent reverse transcription, so sequencing captured expressed TCRB transcripts. The data were produced by immunoSEQ multiplex PCR, yet TCRdb's version contains in-frame clones alone and is incomplete. The sample includes 120,000 or so clones, approximately 15% of them seen just once. This clone occurred a few times. Its specificity is not known. J is TRBJ1-2 and V is TRBV7-2; D perhaps matches TRBD1 (6 bases). Sequencing used central memory CD4+ T cells from blood. The source is a man in his late teens or twenties with type 1 diabetes. In DNA form, the CDR3 reads TGTGCCAGCAGTTCTACAGGGCGTAACTATGGCTACACCTTC. Its protein is CASSSTGRNYGYTF.